The subject of this entry is one TCR beta chain. This specimen belongs to a study of blood T cell repertoires in COVID-19. Study details: Spain, Italy and the United States supplied samples that represented acute and convalescent COVID-19. The cDNA or gDNA used as material had been derived from T cells, B-cell-depleted T cells, or PBMCs.

Original processing methods: Amplification with reference gene primers provided the estimates of nucleated cell counts. The table came from immunoSEQ multiplex PCR; TCRdb's copy has only in-frame clones and leaves some out. The V and J calls and the clone size are those of that table, but D and trimming were determined from the DNA. Of around 250,000 clones listed, over 80% were seen once; the top ten hold roughly 2%. Trimming pared 0 bases from V and 8 bases from J, leaving 14 bases between. The CDR3 is 15 residues long. The germline V gene has CDR1 SGHRS and CDR2 YFSETQ. This receptor was obtained from a man aged 25-45 years who had recovered from COVID-19. Sequenced material: peripheral blood. J is TRBJ1-4 and V is TRBV5-1, with unresolved D. The CDR3 spells CASSLASRSGEKLFF. In DNA form, the CDR3 reads TGCGCCAGCAGCTTGGCCTCCAGGTCCGGCGAAAAACTGTTTTTT.